This is a list of T cell receptor beta chains from one sample in a study of cytomegalovirus exposure and HLA in healthy donors. Assay used: immunoSEQ multiplex PCR; TCRdb lists only in-frame clones, some missing. The sample has around 97,000 clones; about four fifths are singletons. The sample comprised PBMCs. These receptors were taken from a middle-aged man in good health and CMV-seropositive. The CDR3 runs from the conserved cysteine through the conserved F or W. A D gene is named only where the DNA matches it firmly. Some rows have no size entry. The others give once, few or many, or a class for an expanded clone.

j_call v_call d_call clone_size cdr3_aa cdr3_nt
TRBJ2-7 TRBV11-2 TRBD2 NA CASSSGLAGQEQYF TGTGCCAGCAGCTCGGGACTAGCGGGACAGGAGCAGTACTTC
TRBJ1-2 TRBV28 NA NA CASSSILKFYGYTF TGTGCCAGCAGCTCGATACTAAAATTCTATGGCTACACCTTC
TRBJ1-4 TRBV7-6 NA NA CASSLGTGNEKLFF TGTGCCAGCAGCTTAGGAACGGGAAATGAAAAACTGTTTTTT
TRBJ2-5 TRBV6-7 NA few CASSEGEETQYF TGTGCCAGCAGTGAGGGAGAAGAGACCCAGTACTTC
TRBJ2-4 TRBV2 NA NA CASSEALRGRAKNIQYF TGTGCCAGCAGTGAAGCGCTTCGGGGAAGAGCCAAAAACATTCAGTACTTC
TRBJ1-6 TRBV5-4 TRBD1 NA CASSLDPPGGSGSSPLHF TGTGCCAGCAGCTTGGACCCACCAGGGGGCTCGGGAAGTTCACCCCTCCACTTT
TRBJ2-3 TRBV30 TRBD2 NA CAWSVLAGSTDTQYF TGTGCCTGGAGTGTACTAGCGGGCAGCACAGATACGCAGTATTTT
TRBJ1-3 TRBV5-5 TRBD1 NA CASSPGQDRNTIYF TGTGCCAGCAGCCCCGGACAGGATCGAAACACCATATATTTT
TRBJ2-7 TRBV5-1 TRBD1 NA CASSQWDRNYEQYF TGCGCCAGCAGCCAATGGGACAGGAACTACGAGCAGTACTTC
TRBJ1-2 TRBV5-6 TRBD1 NA CASSRDRTNYGYTF TGTGCCAGCAGCCGGGACAGAACAAACTATGGCTACACCTTC
TRBJ2-2 TRBV7-9 NA NA CASSLVAPWHNTGELFF TGTGCCAGCAGCTTAGTGGCCCCGTGGCACAACACCGGGGAGCTGTTTTTT
TRBJ2-1 TRBV18 TRBD2 NA CASSPGTSGESEQFF TGTGCCAGCTCACCAGGGACTAGCGGGGAAAGTGAGCAGTTCTTC
TRBJ2-2 TRBV18 TRBD1 NA CASSPLGPGQYTGELFF TGTGCCAGCTCACCACTGGGACCGGGACAGTACACCGGGGAGCTGTTTTTT
TRBJ2-7 TRBV27 TRBD2 NA CASSGSGRGYEQYF TGTGCCAGCAGTGGGAGCGGGAGAGGCTACGAGCAGTACTTC
TRBJ2-7 TRBV30 NA NA CAWSGGEQQYF TGTGCCTGGAGTGGGGGGGAGCAGCAGTACTTC
TRBJ2-7 TRBV27 TRBD2 NA CASSSSLPVSGGVYEQYF TGTGCCAGCAGTTCCTCCCTACCTGTCAGCGGGGGAGTCTACGAGCAGTACTTC
TRBJ1-2 TRBV5-1 TRBD1 NA CASSLAGGGAGYGYTF TGCGCCAGCAGCTTGGCCGGAGGGGGCGCCGGCTATGGCTACACCTTC
TRBJ1-1 TRBV7-9 NA NA CASSLRRGMNTEAFF TGTGCCAGCAGCTTAAGGCGGGGTATGAACACTGAAGCTTTCTTT
TRBJ2-6 TRBV5-1 NA NA CASSLMTGSGANVLTF TGCGCCAGCAGCTTGATGACGGGCTCTGGGGCCAACGTCCTGACTTTC
TRBJ2-1 TRBV7-2 TRBD2 NA CASSFVGGFEQFF TGTGCCAGCAGCTTCGTGGGGGGGTTTGAGCAGTTCTTC
TRBJ2-3 TRBV20-1 NA few CSAFRGDTQYF TGCAGTGCTTTTAGGGGAGATACGCAGTATTTT
TRBJ2-5 TRBV5-1 TRBD1 NA CASSGTAQETQYF TGCGCCAGCTCCGGGACAGCCCAAGAGACCCAGTACTTC
TRBJ2-5 TRBV7-9 TRBD2 NA CASSQGLAEKETQYF TGTGCCAGCAGCCAGGGACTAGCGGAAAAAGAGACCCAGTACTTC
TRBJ2-3 TRBV2 NA NA CASSEVAPRAGDTQYF TGTGCCAGCAGTGAAGTTGCACCGAGAGCGGGCGATACGCAGTATTTT
TRBJ1-6 TRBV18 TRBD1 NA CASSYDRGLSPLHF TGTGCCAGCTCATACGACAGGGGGCTGTCACCCCTCCACTTT
TRBJ2-7 TRBV6-1 NA once CASSEARTPIPYEQYF TGTGCCAGCAGTGAAGCTAGGACACCAATACCCTACGAGCAGTACTTC
TRBJ2-1 TRBV19 TRBD2 NA CASSMTSGGNYNEQFF TGTGCCAGTAGTATGACTAGCGGGGGTAACTACAATGAGCAGTTCTTC
TRBJ2-2 TRBV6-1 NA NA CASNILGRPGGELFF TGTGCCAGCAATATACTAGGCCGCCCTGGCGGGGAGCTGTTTTTT
TRBJ1-5 TRBV4-1 TRBD1 NA CASSPGQGLNQPQHF TGCGCCAGCAGCCCGGGACAGGGGCTCAATCAGCCCCAGCATTTT
TRBJ2-3 TRBV28 TRBD2 NA CASSFIGTSGTAVDTQYF TGTGCCAGCAGTTTTATCGGGACTAGCGGGACGGCGGTAGATACGCAGTATTTT
TRBJ2-5 TRBV7-3 TRBD2 NA CASSRLAGARETQYF TGTGCCAGCAGCCGCCTAGCGGGGGCCCGGGAGACCCAGTACTTC
TRBJ2-2 TRBV11-3 NA NA CASSFRGGTGELFF TGTGCCAGCAGCTTTAGAGGAGGAACCGGGGAGCTGTTTTTT
TRBJ1-1 TRBV5-1 NA once CASSLGQSWGTEAFF TGCGCCAGCAGCTTAGGACAGTCATGGGGCACTGAAGCTTTCTTT
TRBJ2-5 TRBV5-1 NA NA CASSLEPFRKEETQYF TGCGCCAGCAGCTTGGAACCCTTTCGGAAGGAGGAGACCCAGTACTTC
TRBJ2-7 TRBV7-9 NA NA CASSGPVSSYEQYF TGTGCCAGCAGCGGTCCGGTGAGCTCCTACGAGCAGTACTTC
TRBJ1-1 TRBV9 TRBD1 NA CASSVTGGTNMEAFF TGTGCCAGCAGCGTAACAGGGGGGACGAATATGGAAGCTTTCTTT
TRBJ2-7 TRBV2 TRBD1 NA CASRDSDRITYEQYF TGTGCCAGCAGGGATTCGGACAGGATTACCTACGAGCAGTACTTC
TRBJ2-5 TRBV5-4 TRBD2 NA CASSRTSGGAWETQYF TGTGCCAGCAGCCGGACTAGCGGGGGGGCCTGGGAGACCCAGTACTTC
TRBJ2-7 TRBV4-1 TRBD2 few CASSPGTSGYEQYF TGCGCCAGCAGCCCCGGGACTAGCGGCTACGAGCAGTACTTC
TRBJ2-7 TRBV9 TRBD1 NA CASSSRGQGSYEQYF TGTGCCAGCAGCTCTAGGGGACAGGGGTCCTACGAGCAGTACTTC
TRBJ2-5 TRBV10-3 TRBD2 NA CAISVEREGRETQYF TGTGCCATCAGTGTGGAGCGGGAGGGCCGAGAGACCCAGTACTTC
TRBJ2-2 TRBV10-2 NA NA CASIRGATGELFF TGCGCCAGCATAAGAGGAGCGACCGGGGAGCTGTTTTTT
TRBJ2-1 TRBV28 TRBD2 NA CASSLIGNSGTYEQFF TGTGCCAGCAGTTTAATTGGAAATAGCGGGACATATGAGCAGTTCTTC
TRBJ1-3 TRBV5-1 TRBD1 few CASSSGQGAFSGNTIYF TGCGCCAGCAGCTCTGGACAGGGGGCTTTCTCTGGAAACACCATATATTTT
TRBJ2-7 TRBV2 TRBD2 NA CASSDGSGGRYEQYF TGTGCCAGCAGTGATGGGTCGGGGGGTCGTTACGAGCAGTACTTC
TRBJ1-2 TRBV6-5 NA once CASSPGGEGTGYTF TGTGCCAGCAGTCCCGGCGGGGAAGGGACTGGCTACACCTTC
TRBJ2-7 TRBV15 NA NA CATSRDLQGFYEQYF TGTGCCACCAGCAGAGATTTACAGGGCTTCTACGAGCAGTACTTC
TRBJ2-1 TRBV5-8 TRBD1 few CASSLVFGTGGSYNEQFF TGTGCCAGCAGCTTAGTGTTCGGGACAGGGGGCTCCTACAATGAGCAGTTCTTC
TRBJ2-7 TRBV4-1 NA NA CASSKVPGAYEQYF TGCGCCAGCAGCAAGGTACCGGGAGCCTACGAGCAGTACTTC
TRBJ1-1 TRBV4-1 NA NA CASSYPGRYTEAFF TGCGCCAGCAGCTACCCTGGCAGATACACTGAAGCTTTCTTT
TRBJ2-3 TRBV30 NA NA CAWTLGGGSTDTQYF TGTGCCTGGACTCTCGGTGGGGGGTCCACAGATACGCAGTATTTT
TRBJ2-7 TRBV7-2 NA NA CASSYNNREYF TGTGCCAGCAGCTACAACAACCGGGAGTACTTC
TRBJ1-4 TRBV11-2 NA few CASSMGGGGSGEKLFF TGTGCCAGCAGCATGGGAGGAGGCGGGTCGGGTGAAAAACTGTTTTTT
TRBJ1-1 TRBV19 NA NA CASSPWTLVETEAFF TGTGCCAGTAGTCCCTGGACTCTTGTGGAAACTGAAGCTTTCTTT
TRBJ2-7 TRBV5-1 TRBD1 few CASSRGQAYEQYF TGCGCCAGCAGCCGGGGACAGGCCTACGAGCAGTACTTC
TRBJ2-1 TRBV7-9 NA NA CASSPTRNEQFF TGTGCCAGCAGCCCCACCCGGAATGAGCAGTTCTTC